These 16 T cell receptor beta chains were all obtained from the same sample, sequenced in a study of identifying expanded T cells in peripheral blood. Only in-frame clones appear in the TCRdb table, and some are missing; sequencing was by immunoSEQ multiplex PCR. The repertoire holds 90,000 or so clones, with about 90% as singletons. The sample comprised blood. The receptor set was obtained from a person aged 18 to 70 in good health.

This rearrangement joins TRBV5-6 to TRBJ2-1; D is unclear. Germline CDR1 is SGHDT and CDR2 is YYEEEE. Deletions cut 0 bases from V and 10 bases from J, with 11 bases between. This CDR3 has 13 amino acids. In DNA form, the CDR3 reads TGTGCCAGCAGCTTGGTTCAGGAACGCGAGCAGTTCTTC. Its protein is CASSLVQEREQFF. The whole variable domain, filled in from reference TRBV5-6 and TRBJ2-1, reads DAGVTQSPTHLIKTRGQQVTLRCSPKSGHDTVSWYQQALGQGPQFIFQYYEEEERQRGNFPDRFSGHQFPNYSSELNVNALLLGDSALYLCASSLVQEREQFFGPGTRLTVL.

V gene TRBV4-1 combines with J gene TRBJ2-1; the D is unclear. The CDR3 has 15 amino acids. Trimming took off 0 bases at V and 6 bases at J, with 12 bases between the two ends. Germline assignment: CDR1 MGHRA and CDR2 YSYEKL. The CDR3 protein is CASSQDGLLGNEQFF. The CDR3 DNA follows: TGCGCCAGCAGCCAAGATGGGCTATTAGGCAATGAGCAGTTCTTC.

This clone was counted a single time. The chain combines TRBV5-1 with TRBJ2-1; 14 bases map to TRBD2. CDR1 SGHRS and CDR2 YFSETQ come from the germline V gene. V shed 0 bases and J 0 bases; nucleotides not matched to a gene: 17. This CDR3 comprises 23 residues. In nucleotides, the CDR3 is TGCGCCAGCAGCTTGGCCTTGAAGACAGGGACTAGCGGGGGACCGAGCTCCTACAATGAGCAGTTCTTC. This gives the protein CASSLALKTGTSGGPSSYNEQFF.

The chain joins TRBV27 to TRBJ1-2; TRBD1 matches 9 bases. The CDR3 totals 16 residues. J gave up 4 bases and V 2 bases, and 8 bases lay outside the gene matches. Germline CDR1 is MNHEY and CDR2 is SMNVEV (reference sequence). The CDR3 loop is CASSLVGGQGPYGYTF. The DNA for the CDR3 is TGTGCCAGCAGTTTAGTGGGGGGACAGGGTCCCTATGGCTACACCTTC.

The rearrangement uses TRBV11-2 and TRBJ2-7; possible D gene TRBD2, 5 bases. The CDR3 sequence is 15 residues long. Per the germline V gene, CDR1 is SGHAT and CDR2 is FQNNGV. Trimming took 3 bases from V and 1 from J, leaving 13 bases between them. Here the CDR3 reads CASSLGEGLSYEQYF. CDR3 DNA: TGTGCCAGCAGCTTGGGTGAGGGTCTTTCCTACGAGCAGTACTTC.

The chain combines TRBV7-9 with TRBJ2-1; D is possibly TRBD1 (8 bases). This CDR3 spans 12 amino acids. V was clipped by 5 bases and J by 14 bases, with 16 bases between them. Germline V lookup: CDR1 SEHNR, CDR2 FQNEAQ (reference sequence). The chain's CDR3 is CASSTRTGREFF. The CDR3 DNA reads as TGTGCCAGCAGCACCCGGACAGGGAGGGAGTTCTTC. Full variable domain (outside the CDR3, taken from reference TRBV7-9 and TRBJ2-1): DTGVSQNPRHKITKRGQNVTFRCDPISEHNRLYWYRQTLGQGPEFLTYFQNEAQLEKSRLLSDRFSAERPKGSFSTLEIQRTEQGDSAMYLCASSTRTGREFFGPGTRLTVL.

The rearrangement uses TRBV4-3 and TRBJ2-2, with D unresolved. V dropped 2 bases and J dropped 4 bases, with 8 bases sitting between them. The CDR3 has 14 amino acids. Germline CDR1 reads LGHNA; CDR2 reads YSLEER. CDR3 DNA sequence: TGCGCCAGCAGCCAACTGATAAGCACCGGGGAGCTGTTTTTT. Encoded protein: CASSQLISTGELFF.

The genes are TRBV25-1 and TRBJ2-6, with D possibly being TRBD1 or TRBD2 (5 bases each). Looked up from germline, CDR1 is MGHDK and CDR2 is SYGVNS. Trimming removed 1 base at V and 3 bases at J, with 10 bases between. This CDR3 contains 16 residues. CDR3 protein: CASSESTGRGANVLTF. The CDR3 DNA sequence: TGTGCCAGCAGTGAATCCACGGGGCGTGGGGCCAACGTCCTGACTTTC.

V gene TRBV2 combines with J gene TRBJ1-2; no firm D call. The CDR3 runs 12 residues. V was cut by 6 bases and J by 3 bases, with 8 bases left in between. Looked up from germline, CDR1 is SNHLY and CDR2 is FYNNEI. CDR3 sequence (DNA): TGTGCCAGCAGGGCCACTTACTATGGCTACACCTTC. This gives the protein CASRATYYGYTF.

The V call is TRBV4-1, the J call TRBJ1-1, with 7 bases identical to TRBD1. The CDR3 runs to 15 residues. After removal of 3 bases from V and 4 bases from J, the junction contained 8 bases not matched to a gene. Per the germline V gene, CDR1 is MGHRA and CDR2 is YSYEKL. The CDR3 DNA sequence: TGCGCCAGCAGCCAGAGACAGGGTGTCGGCACTGAAGCTTTCTTT. This encodes CASSQRQGVGTEAFF.

The rearrangement uses TRBV18 and TRBJ1-4; tentatively, D is TRBD1 (5 bases). Germline assignment: CDR1 KGHSH and CDR2 LQKENI. Trimming pared 3 bases from V and 3 bases from J, leaving 11 bases between. This CDR3 comprises 15 residues. In DNA, the CDR3 is TGTGCCAGCTCACCGACAGCCTCCTCTAATGAAAAACTGTTTTTT. This translates into CASSPTASSNEKLFF.

This sequence joins TRBV2 and TRBJ2-7; no definite D call. This CDR3 spans 12 amino acids. V dropped 2 bases and J dropped 11 bases, with 13 bases sitting between them. Germline V gene lookup returns CDR1 SNHLY and CDR2 FYNNEI. The CDR3 nucleotides are TGTGCCAGCAGTGAAACGGGCCCTAGGGAGTACTTC. This translates into CASSETGPREYF. Supplemented by reference TRBV2 and TRBJ2-7, the full variable domain reads EPEVTQTPSHQVTQMGQEVILRCVPISNHLYFYWYRQILGQKVEFLVSFYNNEISEKSEIFDDQFSVERPDGSNFTLKIRSTKLEDSAMYFCASSETGPREYFGPGTRLTVT.

This chain connects TRBV6-1 to TRBJ2-6; tentative D call: TRBD2 (5 bases). Germline V gene sequence: CDR1 MNHNS, CDR2 SASEGT. Trimming shortened V by 6 bases and J by 4 bases, and 7 bases separated the two germline ends. The CDR3 totals 13 residues. This CDR3 reads CASRDFGANVLTF. The CDR3 DNA reads as TGTGCCAGCAGGGACTTCGGGGCCAACGTCCTGACTTTC.

This clone was recorded once. This chain joins TRBV6-1 and TRBJ1-2, with a tentative D call TRBD1 (6 bases). Looked up from germline, CDR1 is MNHNS and CDR2 is SASEGT. Trimming shortened V by 0 bases and J by 3 bases, and 20 bases separated the two germline ends. The CDR3 runs to 18 residues. CDR3: CASSEAGGPLGSYYGYTF. In DNA form, the CDR3 reads TGTGCCAGCAGTGAAGCCGGGGGGCCCTTAGGGTCCTACTATGGCTACACCTTC.

V gene TRBV21-1 combines with J gene TRBJ1-5; the table names TRBD1, a call not compared with the DNA. TRBV21-1 is labeled a pseudogene. The CDR3 totals 16 residues. The CDR3 sequence is CASSKVRTRSNQPQHF. The DNA for the CDR3 is TGTGCCAGCAGCAAAGTAAGGACAAGGAGCAATCAGCCCCAGCATTTT.

The chain has TRBV9 and TRBJ2-2, with D perhaps matching TRBD1 (6 bases). The V gene lost 2 bases and the J gene lost 7 bases, with 15 bases spanning the gap. CDR3 length: 15 amino acids. CDR1 is SGDLS and CDR2 is YYNGEE in the germline V gene. This CDR3 is CASSVVSGVVGELFF. CDR3 DNA: TGTGCCAGCAGCGTGGTCTCAGGGGTGGTCGGGGAGCTGTTTTTT.